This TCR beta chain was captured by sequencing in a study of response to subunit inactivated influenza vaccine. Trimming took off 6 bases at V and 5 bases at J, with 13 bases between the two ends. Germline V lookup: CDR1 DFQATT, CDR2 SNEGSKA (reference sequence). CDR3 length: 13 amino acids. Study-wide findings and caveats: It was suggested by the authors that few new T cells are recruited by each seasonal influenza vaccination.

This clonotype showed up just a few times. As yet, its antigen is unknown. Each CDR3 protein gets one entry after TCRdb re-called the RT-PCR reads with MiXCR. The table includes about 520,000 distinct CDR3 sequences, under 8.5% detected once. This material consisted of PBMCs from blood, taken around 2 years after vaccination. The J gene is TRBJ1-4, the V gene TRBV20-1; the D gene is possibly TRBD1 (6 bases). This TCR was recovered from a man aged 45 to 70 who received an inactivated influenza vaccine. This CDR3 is CSAGGGRNEKLFF. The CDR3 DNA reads TGCAGTGCCGGAGGGGGACGGAATGAAAAACTGTTTTTT.